These 27 T cell receptor beta chains share one sample of origin, sequenced in a study of blood T cell repertoires in COVID-19. Data came from immunoSEQ multiplex PCR; TCRdb stores just in-frame clones and leaves some out. The sample carries approximately 130,000 clones, 75% to 90% recorded once. Sequenced: PBMCs or T cells enriched from blood (not recorded which). These receptors all come from a man aged 25 to 45 who had recovered from COVID-19.

This clone was detected a few times. The genes are TRBV12-5 and TRBJ2-1; D unclear. V lost 6 bases to trimming and J lost 4 bases, with 10 bases between them. Germline V gene sequence: CDR1 LGHNT, CDR2 FRNRAP. This CDR3 has 13 amino acids. CDR3 in DNA: TGTGCTAGTGGGGTCCAGGTATACAATGAGCAGTTCTTC. Translating it yields CASGVQVYNEQFF.

The chain combines TRBV11-2 with TRBJ2-5; TRBD1 might be the D (5 bases). V dropped 7 bases and J dropped 9 bases, with 18 bases sitting between them. Germline CDR1 and CDR2: SGHAT and FQNNGV. The CDR3 contains 13 residues. In DNA form, the CDR3 reads TGTGCCAGCACCCCAAGGACAAATACGGCCCAGTACTTC. It codes for CASTPRTNTAQYF.

The V gene is TRBV5-1, the J gene TRBJ2-7; D is unresolved. The CDR3 totals 13 residues. Germline values: CDR1 SGHRS, CDR2 YFSETQ. Trimming cost V 1 base and J 7 bases, with 12 bases left between them. CDR3 bases: TGCGCCAGCAGCTTGCAGGCCTCGAGTGAGCAGTACTTC. It encodes CASSLQASSEQYF.

The V gene is TRBV11-2, the J gene TRBJ1-2, with a possible D match to TRBD1 (5 bases). With 0 bases removed from V and 4 bases from J, the gap between germline ends came to 12 bases. The length of the CDR3 is 15 residues. Germline values: CDR1 SGHAT, CDR2 FQNNGV. CDR3 sequence: CASSLDQVQGYGYTF. CDR3 DNA: TGTGCCAGCAGCTTAGACCAGGTCCAGGGCTATGGCTACACCTTC.

The V and J genes are TRBV7-8 and TRBJ1-3, with TRBD1 as a possible D gene (5 bases). Germline V lookup: CDR1 SGHVS, CDR2 FQNEAQ. V was pared by 5 bases and J by 0 bases, with 14 bases between. The CDR3 spans 16 residues. In DNA, the CDR3 is TGTGCCAGCAGCCCTTTCCAGGGCCGCTCTGGAAACACCATATATTTT. This translates into CASSPFQGRSGNTIYF.

The rearrangement joins TRBV4-1 to TRBJ1-1; 9 positions match TRBD1. The CDR3 spans 15 residues. With V trimmed by 0 bases and J by 1 base, 0 bases remained unmatched. In germline, CDR1 is MGHRA, CDR2 YSYEKL. CDR3 in DNA: TGCGCCAGCAGCCAAGAGGACAGGGGGAACACTGAAGCTTTCTTT. Translated: CASSQEDRGNTEAFF.

The rearrangement joins TRBV3-1 (or the pseudogene TRBV3-2) to TRBJ2-3, with TRBD1 as a possible D gene (6 bases). Germline V gene lookup returns CDR1 LGHDT and CDR2 YNNKEL (reference sequence). The V end lost 4 bases, the J end lost 0 bases, and 14 bases lay between the germline ends. The CDR3 contains 16 residues. This CDR3 reads CASSRSPTGSTDTQYF. CDR3 bases: TGTGCCAGCAGCCGGAGCCCGACAGGAAGCACAGATACGCAGTATTTT.

The V gene is TRBV10-3, the J gene TRBJ2-1; D is perhaps TRBD2 (6 bases). This CDR3 comprises 14 residues. The V and J ends lost 10 bases and 0 bases respectively, with 13 bases between them. Germline CDR1 ENHRY, CDR2 SYGVKD. CDR3 sequence reads: CATIRDSSYNEQFF. The CDR3 region has the DNA TGTGCCACCATCCGGGACTCCTCCTACAATGAGCAGTTCTTC.

The J gene is TRBJ2-3, the V gene TRBV5-1; 7 bases match TRBD2. Germline assignment: CDR1 SGHRS and CDR2 YFSETQ. The CDR3 covers 16 residues. The J segment lost 2 bases and the V segment lost 4 bases, leaving 10 bases of the junction unmatched. Here the CDR3 DNA reads TGCGCCAGCAGCCTTCGTGCTAGCGGTAACACAGATACGCAGTATTTT. Its protein is CASSLRASGNTDTQYF.

This chain joins TRBV25-1 and TRBJ1-1; TRBD1 aligns across 9 bases. With V trimmed by 6 bases and J by 0 bases, 8 bases remained unmatched. Germline V gene data show CDR1 as MGHDK and CDR2 as SYGVNS. This CDR3 comprises 16 residues. This CDR3 reads CASSLGGTGMNTEAFF. The CDR3 DNA follows: TGTGCCAGCAGCCTCGGGGGGACAGGGATGAACACTGAAGCTTTCTTT.

The J gene is TRBJ1-2, the V gene TRBV3-1 (or the pseudogene TRBV3-2); possible D gene TRBD1, 6 bases. The CDR3 is 13 residues long. The germline V gene encodes CDR1 LGHDT and CDR2 YNNKEL (reference sequence). The V gene lost 1 base and the J gene lost 7 bases, with 10 bases spanning the gap. CDR3 sequence reads: CASSQVGALGYTF. In nucleotides, the CDR3 is TGTGCCAGCAGCCAAGTGGGGGCCCTTGGCTACACCTTC.

This clone appeared a single time. The chain uses TRBV9 and TRBJ1-1, with 8 nucleotides matching TRBD1. CDR3 length: 14 residues. The V segment lost 4 bases and the J segment 4 bases; nucleotides outside the gene matches: 6. Germline values: CDR1 SGDLS, CDR2 YYNGEE. The CDR3, as DNA: TGTGCCAGCAGCCCCCAGACAGGGGTCACTGAAGCTTTCTTT. It encodes CASSPQTGVTEAFF.

V usage is TRBV2 and J usage is TRBJ1-4; D is ambiguous. CDR1 is SNHLY, CDR2 FYNNEI, per germline. This CDR3 region has 13 residues. The V end lost 4 bases, the J end lost 2 bases, and 5 bases lay between the germline ends. CDR3: CASSAGTNEKLFF. CDR3 DNA sequence: TGTGCCAGCAGTGCTGGCACTAATGAAAAACTGTTTTTT.

The V call is TRBV12-2, the J call TRBJ2-7; the table gives TRBD1 as D, unverified against the DNA. TRBV12-2 is a pseudogene locus. The CDR3 is 15 residues long. CDR3 residues: CASRPRQGPVYEQYV. In DNA form, the CDR3 reads TGTGCAAGTCGACCCCGACAGGGGCCGGTCTACGAGCAGTACGTC.

CDR3 sequence reads: CASSLVGSGSIDEQFF. CDR3 DNA: TGCGCCAGCAGCTTGGTGGGTAGCGGGAGCATCGATGAGCAGTTCTTC. The chain uses TRBV5-1 and TRBJ2-1; the match to TRBD2 covers 9 bases. The germline CDR1 and CDR2 sequences are SGHRS and YFSETQ. J gave up 8 bases and V 0 bases, and 9 bases lay outside the gene matches. CDR3 length: 16 amino acids.

The chain has TRBV6-5 and TRBJ1-6; 7 bases are a match to TRBD1. Germline V gene lookup returns CDR1 MNHEY and CDR2 SVGAGI. Germline trimming cut 7 bases from V and 3 bases from J; bases unmatched to any gene: 3. The CDR3 length is 14 residues. The CDR3 nucleotides are TGTGCCAGCACCTACAGGGGCTATAATTCACCCCTCCACTTT. Translation: CASTYRGYNSPLHF.

The CDR3 DNA is TGTGCCAGCAGCTCCCATGACAGGGGGGGGAACACCATATATTTT. Its translation is CASSSHDRGGNTIYF. This chain links TRBV7-8 with TRBJ1-3; 9 positions agree with TRBD1. CDR3 length: 15 amino acids. CDR1 is SGHVS and CDR2 is FQNEAQ in the germline V gene. The ends lost 4 bases at V and 7 bases at J; junction bases unmatched: 8.

The chain couples TRBV9 to TRBJ2-1, with TRBD1 identical over 10 bases. V was pared by 3 bases and J by 9 bases, with 18 bases of the junction left unmatched. This CDR3 contains 18 residues. CDR1 and CDR2 (germline): SGDLS, YYNGEE. CDR3 DNA sequence: TGTGCCAGCAGCGATGTTGCCGGGACAGGGGTTCAGGGTGGTGAGCAGTTCTTC. This gives the protein CASSDVAGTGVQGGEQFF.

V gene TRBV5-6 combines with J gene TRBJ2-5; D might be TRBD1 (6 bases). CDR1 is SGHDT and CDR2 is YYEEEE in the germline V gene. The V gene lost 0 bases and the J gene lost 3 bases, with 9 bases spanning the gap. CDR3 length equals 14 residues. CDR3 in DNA: TGTGCCAGCAGCTTGGACAGGGCAGAAGAGACCCAGTACTTC. It specifies CASSLDRAEETQYF.

This clone was observed many times. This sequence joins TRBV11-2 and TRBJ1-4, with D uncertain. Trimming left V 5 bases short and J 11 bases short, with 15 bases between. Germline loops: CDR1 SGHAT, CDR2 FQNNGV. The CDR3 runs to 13 residues. The CDR3 spells CASSDNAVGKLFF. The CDR3 DNA is TGTGCCAGCAGCGATAATGCCGTCGGGAAACTGTTTTTT.

The rearrangement joins TRBV19 to TRBJ2-6; TRBD2 is a possible D gene (6 bases). The germline V and J ends were trimmed by 4 bases and 0 bases, with 10 bases remaining between them. The CDR3 is 16 residues long. The V gene's germline CDR1 is LNHDA and CDR2 SQIVND (reference sequence). The CDR3 region has the DNA TGTGCCAGTAGTACGGACGGGAGCTCTGGGGCCAACGTCCTGACTTTC. It specifies CASSTDGSSGANVLTF.

The CDR3 DNA is TGTGCCAGCAGTGAAGTTATGGGGGCGCATCAGCCCCAGCATTTT. This gives the protein CASSEVMGAHQPQHF. V gene TRBV2 combines with J gene TRBJ1-5; D may be TRBD1 (6 bases). V shed 1 base and J shed 5 bases, with 12 bases lying between them. In germline, CDR1 is SNHLY, CDR2 FYNNEI. This CDR3 spans 15 amino acids.

This clone was observed a few times. CDR3 loop: CASSPRQGSRFNYGYTF. In nucleotides, the CDR3 is TGCGCCAGCAGTCCACGACAGGGATCTCGCTTTAACTATGGCTACACCTTC. The chain uses TRBV23-1 and TRBJ1-2, with 7 bases fitting TRBD1. TRBV23-1 is known as an ORF, though its function is uncertain. The V gene end was trimmed by 4 bases and the J gene end by 1 base; junction bases not matched to a gene: 12. CDR3 size: 17 residues.

The rearrangement uses TRBV19 and TRBJ1-2; TRBD1 is a possible D gene (5 bases). V gave up 3 bases and J gave up 3 bases, with 11 bases separating them. Germline V gene sequence: CDR1 LNHDA, CDR2 SQIVND (reference sequence). This CDR3 has 14 amino acids. This CDR3 is CASSMAGPDYGYTF. DNA for the CDR3: TGTGCCAGTAGTATGGCAGGGCCGGACTATGGCTACACCTTC.

The chain combines TRBV10-3 with TRBJ1-6; D possibly corresponds to TRBD1 (6 bases). CDR3 length: 14 amino acids. Germline V lookup: CDR1 ENHRY, CDR2 SYGVKD. V lost 0 bases and J 9 bases, leaving 9 bases between the germline ends. The CDR3 here is CAISESQGSSPLHF. CDR3 coding DNA: TGTGCCATCAGTGAGTCACAGGGATCTTCACCCCTCCACTTT.

Only one count was recorded for this clone. The CDR3 coding sequence is TGTGCCAGCAGTGAAGATCGATACAGAGACACAGATACGCAGTATTTT. It translates to CASSEDRYRDTDTQYF. The chain has TRBV6-1 and TRBJ2-3, with D uncertain. The length of the CDR3 is 16 residues. V lost 1 base to trimming and J lost 2 bases, with 13 bases between them. Germline V lookup: CDR1 MNHNS, CDR2 SASEGT.

This clone was seen a handful of times. This chain connects TRBV20-1 to TRBJ2-4, with D possibly TRBD2 on 6 matching bases. V was shortened by 3 bases and J by 3 bases, with 15 bases between the two germline ends. The germline V gene encodes CDR1 DFQATT and CDR2 SNEGSKA (reference sequence). The CDR3 is 15 residues long. CDR3 DNA: TGCAGTGCTAGTACCCTGCCGGGGGACAAAAACATTCAGTACTTC. Translating it yields CSASTLPGDKNIQYF.